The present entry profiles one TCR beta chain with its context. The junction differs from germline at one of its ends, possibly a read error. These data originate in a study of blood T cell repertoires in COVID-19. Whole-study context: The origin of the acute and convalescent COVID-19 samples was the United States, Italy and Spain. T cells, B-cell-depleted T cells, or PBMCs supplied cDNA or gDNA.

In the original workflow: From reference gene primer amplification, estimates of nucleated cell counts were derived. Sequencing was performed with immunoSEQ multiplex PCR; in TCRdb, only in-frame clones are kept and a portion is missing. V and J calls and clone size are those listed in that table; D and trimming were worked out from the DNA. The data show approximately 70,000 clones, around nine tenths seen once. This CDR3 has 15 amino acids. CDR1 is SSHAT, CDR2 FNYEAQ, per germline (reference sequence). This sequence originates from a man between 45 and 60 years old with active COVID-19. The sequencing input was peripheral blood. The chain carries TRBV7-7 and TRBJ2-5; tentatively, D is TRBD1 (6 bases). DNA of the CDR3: TGTGCTAGCAGCTTAGATGTTGGGGGCACGGAGACCCAGTACTTC. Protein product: CASSLDVGGTETQYF. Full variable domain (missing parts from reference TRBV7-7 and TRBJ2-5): GAGVSQSPRYKVTKRGQDVTLRCDPISSHATLYWYQQALGQGPEFLTYFNYEAQPDKSGLPSDRFSAERPEGSISTLTIQRTEQRDSAMYRCASSLDVGGTETQYFGPGTRLLVL.